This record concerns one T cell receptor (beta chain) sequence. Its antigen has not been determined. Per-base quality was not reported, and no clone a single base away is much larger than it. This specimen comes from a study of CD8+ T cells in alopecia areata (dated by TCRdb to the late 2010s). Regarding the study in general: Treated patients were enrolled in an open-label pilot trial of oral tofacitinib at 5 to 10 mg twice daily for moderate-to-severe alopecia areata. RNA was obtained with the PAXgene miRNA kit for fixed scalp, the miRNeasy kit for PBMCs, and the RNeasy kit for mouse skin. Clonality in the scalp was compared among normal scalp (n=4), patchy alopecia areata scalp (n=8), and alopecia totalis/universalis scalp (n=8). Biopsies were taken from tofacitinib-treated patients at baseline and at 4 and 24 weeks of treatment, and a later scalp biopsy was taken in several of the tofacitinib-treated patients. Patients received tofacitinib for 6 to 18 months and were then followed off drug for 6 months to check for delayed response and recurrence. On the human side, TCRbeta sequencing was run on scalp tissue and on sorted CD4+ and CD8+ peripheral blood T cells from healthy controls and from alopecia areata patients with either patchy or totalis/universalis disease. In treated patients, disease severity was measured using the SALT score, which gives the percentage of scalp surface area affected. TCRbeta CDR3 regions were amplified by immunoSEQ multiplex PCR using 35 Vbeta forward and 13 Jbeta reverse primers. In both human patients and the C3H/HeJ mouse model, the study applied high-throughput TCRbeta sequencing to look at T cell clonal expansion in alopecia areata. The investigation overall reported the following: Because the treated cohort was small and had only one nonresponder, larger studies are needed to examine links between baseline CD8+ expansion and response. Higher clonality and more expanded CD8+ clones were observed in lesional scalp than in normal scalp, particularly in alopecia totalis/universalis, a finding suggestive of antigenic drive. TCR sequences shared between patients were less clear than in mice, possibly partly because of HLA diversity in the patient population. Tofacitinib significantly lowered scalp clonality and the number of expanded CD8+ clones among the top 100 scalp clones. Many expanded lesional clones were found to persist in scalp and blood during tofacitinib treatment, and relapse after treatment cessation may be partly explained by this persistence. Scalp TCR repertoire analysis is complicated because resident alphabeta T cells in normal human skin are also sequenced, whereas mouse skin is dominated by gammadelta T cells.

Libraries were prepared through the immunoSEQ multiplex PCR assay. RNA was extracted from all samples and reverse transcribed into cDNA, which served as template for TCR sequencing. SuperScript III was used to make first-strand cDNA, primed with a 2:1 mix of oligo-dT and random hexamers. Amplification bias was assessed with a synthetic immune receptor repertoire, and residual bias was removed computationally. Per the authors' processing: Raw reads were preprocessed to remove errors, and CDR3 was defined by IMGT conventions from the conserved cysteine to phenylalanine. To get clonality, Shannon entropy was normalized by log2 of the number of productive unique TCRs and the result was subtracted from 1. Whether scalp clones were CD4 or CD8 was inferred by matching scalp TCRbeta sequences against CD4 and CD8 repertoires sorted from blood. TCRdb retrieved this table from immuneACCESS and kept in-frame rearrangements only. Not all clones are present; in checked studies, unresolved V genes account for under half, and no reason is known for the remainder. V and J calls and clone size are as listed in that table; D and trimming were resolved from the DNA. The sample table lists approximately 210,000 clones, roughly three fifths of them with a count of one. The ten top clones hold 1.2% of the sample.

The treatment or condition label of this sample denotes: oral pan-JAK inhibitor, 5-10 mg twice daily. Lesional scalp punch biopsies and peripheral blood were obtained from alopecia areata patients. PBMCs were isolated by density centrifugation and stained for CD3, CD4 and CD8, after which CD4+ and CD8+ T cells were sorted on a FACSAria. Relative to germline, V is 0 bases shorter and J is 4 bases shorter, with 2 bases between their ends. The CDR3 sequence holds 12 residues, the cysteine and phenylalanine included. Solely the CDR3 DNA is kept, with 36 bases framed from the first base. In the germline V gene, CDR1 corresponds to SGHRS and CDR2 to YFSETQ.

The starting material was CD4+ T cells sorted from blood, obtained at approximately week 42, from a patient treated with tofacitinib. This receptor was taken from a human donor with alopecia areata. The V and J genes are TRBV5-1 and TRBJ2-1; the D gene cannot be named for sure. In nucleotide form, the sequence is TGCGCCAGCAGCTTGGATTACAATGAGCAGTTCTTC. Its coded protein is CASSLDYNEQFF.